Given below is one T cell receptor (beta chain) in context. These data belong to a study of spatial heterogeneity in lung cancer. One entry per CDR3 protein, called by TCRdb with MiXCR from the 5' RACE reads. Here the sample spans roughly 75,000 distinct CDR3 sequences, 10% to 15% being singletons. The time point denotes: sample taken at primary tumor resection. Tumor, nontumor lung or frozen PBMC supplied whole RNA, sequenced without sorting. Source: PBMCs, taken at surgery. This receptor was taken from a male donor with early-stage non-small cell lung cancer.

In DNA form, the CDR3 reads TGTGCCAGCAGCCAGGAACTAGCGAGATACGAGCAGTACTTC. Amino acid sequence: CASSQELARYEQYF. The chain links TRBV5-4 to TRBJ2-7; 7 bases fit TRBD2. The CDR3 has 14 residues. The junction had 8 bases not matched to a gene; V was cut back by 4 bases and J by 4 bases. Germline loops: CDR1 SGHNT, CDR2 YYREEE (reference sequence).